Shown below are 20 T cell receptor beta chains from a single sample sequenced in a study of a mutant IDH1 vaccine in newly diagnosed glioma. Time point meaning: baseline, week 1 (first vaccination visit). The sample's treatment: pre-vaccination baseline after standard-of-care therapy. The assay was immunoSEQ multiplex PCR, and TCRdb's table has in-frame clones only and misses some. The sample has 75,000 to 100,000 clones; around 79% are singletons. Specimen: PBMCs, collected from a glioma patient treated with radiotherapy, temozolomide or both. The origin of the receptors is a man aged 40-50 years with glioma. Some clones in this sample may be carry-over from other donors' samples.

CDR3 sequence reads: CASSSGPGDYGYTF. DNA of the CDR3: TGCGCCAGCAGCTCAGGGCCGGGGGACTATGGCTACACCTTC. V and J are TRBV5-1 and TRBJ1-2; D is possibly TRBD1 (5 bases). The CDR3 runs 14 residues. With 3 bases removed from V and 3 bases from J, the gap between germline ends came to 12 bases. The V gene's germline CDR1 is SGHRS and CDR2 YFSETQ.

The genes are TRBV2 and TRBJ2-5; D gene unclear. The CDR3 contains 11 residues. Trimming shortened V by 3 bases and J by 7 bases, and 6 bases separated the two germline ends. Germline V CDR1 and CDR2: SNHLY, FYNNEI. The CDR3 is CASSDSGTQYF. CDR3 DNA: TGTGCCAGCAGTGATTCCGGGACCCAGTACTTC.

V is TRBV6-5 and J is TRBJ2-3; D is ambiguous. CDR3 length: 14 residues. The germline V gene encodes CDR1 MNHEY and CDR2 SVGAGI. V was trimmed by 0 bases and J by 1 base, leaving 5 bases between them. The CDR3 sequence is CASSYSGRTDTQYF. DNA for the CDR3: TGTGCCAGCAGTTACTCCGGACGCACAGATACGCAGTATTTT.

The chain uses TRBV7-2 and TRBJ2-3; TRBD1 matches at 9 bases. The germline CDR1 and CDR2 sequences are SGHTA and FQGNSA. The CDR3 loop spans 16 amino acids. V lost 6 bases, J lost 4 bases, and 11 bases stayed unmatched. CDR3 protein: CASRDSTGGAADTQYF. The CDR3, as DNA: TGTGCCAGCAGGGACTCGACAGGGGGGGCGGCAGATACGCAGTATTTT.

This clone was observed a few times. The chain links TRBV19 to TRBJ2-1, with 8 bases identical to TRBD1. This CDR3 contains 14 residues. V lost 1 base and J lost 7; bases outside the gene matches: 3. Per germline, CDR1 LNHDA and CDR2 SQIVND (reference sequence). The CDR3 bases are TGTGCCAGTAGTATAGCAGGGGGCTGGAATGAGCAGTTCTTC. The encoded protein is CASSIAGGWNEQFF.

This chain connects TRBV5-4 to TRBJ2-1; 7 bases align to TRBD1. Germline V CDR1 and CDR2: SGHNT, YYREEE (reference sequence). With 0 bases clipped from V and 5 bases from J, the junction kept 5 bases outside the gene matches. The CDR3 runs to 15 residues. The CDR3 protein is CASSLVGDRDNEQFF. The CDR3, as DNA: TGTGCCAGCAGCTTGGTGGGCGACAGGGACAATGAGCAGTTCTTC.

V usage is TRBV9 and J usage is TRBJ1-1, with D unclear. CDR3 size: 13 residues. Trimming cost V 3 bases and J 5 bases, with 11 bases left between them. Per germline, CDR1 SGDLS and CDR2 YYNGEE. This CDR3 is CASSEHSGTEAFF. Written as DNA, the CDR3 is TGTGCCAGCAGCGAACACAGCGGGACTGAAGCTTTCTTT.

This clone was found a few times. The same CDR3 can be traced to other DNA sequences in this sample. The V gene is TRBV5-1, the J gene TRBJ1-2; perhaps TRBD1 as D (6 bases). Germline values: CDR1 SGHRS, CDR2 YFSETQ. The CDR3 is 12 amino acids. Trimming left V 1 base short and J 6 bases short, with 7 bases between. Here the CDR3 reads CASSLSGDGYTF. The CDR3 region has the DNA TGCGCCAGCAGCTTGTCAGGGGATGGCTACACCTTC. Looking up the rest from reference TRBV5-1 and TRBJ1-2 gives the full variable domain: KAGVTQTPRYLIKTRGQQVTLSCSPISGHRSVSWYQQTPGQGLQFLFEYFSETQRNKGNFPGRFSGRQFSNSRSEMNVSTLELGDSALYLCASSLSGDGYTFGSGTRLTVV.

The chain joins TRBV25-1 to TRBJ1-5; a possible D gene is TRBD1 (5 bases). The germline CDR1 and CDR2 sequences are MGHDK and SYGVNS. The CDR3 runs 16 residues. Trimming removed 1 base at V and 6 bases at J, with 16 bases between. The CDR3 protein is CASSESGRGGSQPQHF. DNA of the CDR3: TGTGCCAGCAGTGAATCTGGAAGGGGAGGGAGTCAGCCCCAGCATTTT.

The chain employs TRBV6-6 and TRBJ1-2; D ambiguous. Deletions cut 6 bases from V and 8 bases from J, with 16 bases between. CDR1 MNHNY and CDR2 SVGAGI come from the germline V gene (reference sequence). CDR3 length: 13 residues. As DNA, the CDR3 is TGTGCCAGCAGCTTGGACGGAAACGGGGGCTACACCTTC. Translated: CASSLDGNGGYTF.

In its sample, this clone was seen a few times. The chain carries TRBV7-2 and TRBJ2-3; D uncertain. Germline lookup yields CDR1 SGHTA and CDR2 FQGNSA. This CDR3 spans 15 amino acids. V shed 1 base and J shed 3 bases, with 11 bases lying between them. The chain's CDR3 is CASSLVVSTTDTQYF. In DNA form, the CDR3 reads TGTGCCAGCAGCTTAGTCGTCTCCACAACAGATACGCAGTATTTT.

The chain combines TRBV25-1 with TRBJ1-4, with a tentative D call TRBD1 (6 bases). This CDR3 has 16 residues. CDR1 MGHDK and CDR2 SYGVNS come from the germline V gene. V was clipped by 0 bases and J by 5 bases, with 13 bases between them. CDR3 DNA sequence: TGTGCCAGCAGTGAATATAGAGGGGGTAGCAATGAAAAACTGTTTTTT. Amino acids: CASSEYRGGSNEKLFF.

The chain couples TRBV4-2 to TRBJ2-3, with 10 bases aligning to TRBD1. V shed 1 base and J 3 bases; nucleotides not matched to a gene: 4. This CDR3 has 16 residues. Germline CDR1 LGHNA, CDR2 YNFKEQ. CDR3 sequence (DNA): TGTGCCAGCAGCCAAGCCGGGACAGGGGTAACAGATACGCAGTATTTT. Its protein is CASSQAGTGVTDTQYF.

The V gene is TRBV9, the J gene TRBJ2-2, with TRBD2 matching 8 bases. With 0 bases clipped from V and 3 bases from J, the junction kept 4 bases outside the gene matches. This CDR3 is built from 16 residues. Germline V gene lookup returns CDR1 SGDLS and CDR2 YYNGEE. The CDR3 loop reads CASSVATGGHTGELFF. The CDR3 coding sequence is TGTGCCAGCAGCGTAGCTACGGGGGGGCACACCGGGGAGCTGTTTTTT.

The V call is TRBV10-1, the J call TRBJ2-2; unclear D gene. Trimming took 6 bases from V and 1 from J, leaving 9 bases between them. Germline lookup yields CDR1 WNHNN and CDR2 SYGVQD (reference sequence). The CDR3 sequence is 14 residues long. The CDR3 region is CASSQQQNTGELFF. The CDR3 DNA follows: TGCGCCAGCAGCCAACAGCAGAACACCGGGGAGCTGTTTTTT.

V usage is TRBV5-1 and J usage is TRBJ2-2; 9 nucleotides agree with TRBD2. CDR1 SGHRS and CDR2 YFSETQ come from the germline V gene. V dropped 0 bases and J dropped 0; count of bases not matched to a gene: 3. The CDR3 contains 17 residues. The CDR3 coding sequence is TGCGCCAGCAGCTTGGATAGCGGGGGTTCGAACACCGGGGAGCTGTTTTTT. This codes for CASSLDSGGSNTGELFF. The full variable domain, its missing parts supplied by reference TRBV5-1 and TRBJ2-2, is KAGVTQTPRYLIKTRGQQVTLSCSPISGHRSVSWYQQTPGQGLQFLFEYFSETQRNKGNFPGRFSGRQFSNSRSEMNVSTLELGDSALYLCASSLDSGGSNTGELFFGEGSRLTVL.

This clone came up once. The chain links TRBV19 to TRBJ1-3; unclear D gene. CDR3 length equals 15 residues. V gave up 2 bases and J gave up 0 bases, with 8 bases separating them. CDR1 and CDR2 from the germline V gene are LNHDA and SQIVND (reference sequence). This CDR3 is CASSILIDSGNTIYF. CDR3 sequence (DNA): TGTGCCAGTAGTATACTGATCGACTCTGGAAACACCATATATTTT.

The chain carries TRBV29-1 and TRBJ1-3; 9 nucleotides match TRBD1. The CDR3 totals 13 residues. After removal of 4 bases from V and 8 bases from J, the junction contained 6 bases not matched to a gene. The germline CDR1 and CDR2 sequences are SQVTM and ANQGSEA. Written as DNA, the CDR3 is TGCAGCGTTGTGTTTGGGACAGGGCACACCATATATTTT. Amino acid sequence: CSVVFGTGHTIYF.

The V and J genes are TRBV6-5 and TRBJ1-2, with a weak D call TRBD1 (5 bases). The CDR3 runs 12 residues. CDR1 is MNHEY, CDR2 SVGAGI, per germline. V was shortened by 2 bases and J by 8 bases, with 9 bases between the two germline ends. The CDR3 bases are TGTGCCAGCAGTTACCACTCAGGGGGCTACACCTTC. Amino acids: CASSYHSGGYTF.

The DNA of the CDR3 is TGTGCCTGGAGTTGGACAGGGGGCCATCAGCCCCAGCATTTT. Translating gives CAWSWTGGHQPQHF. This chain links TRBV30 with TRBJ1-5; 11 bases are shared with TRBD1. The J segment lost 5 bases and the V segment lost 2 bases, leaving 2 bases of the junction unmatched. The CDR3 spans 14 residues. Germline V gives CDR1 GTSNPN, CDR2 SVGIG (reference sequence).